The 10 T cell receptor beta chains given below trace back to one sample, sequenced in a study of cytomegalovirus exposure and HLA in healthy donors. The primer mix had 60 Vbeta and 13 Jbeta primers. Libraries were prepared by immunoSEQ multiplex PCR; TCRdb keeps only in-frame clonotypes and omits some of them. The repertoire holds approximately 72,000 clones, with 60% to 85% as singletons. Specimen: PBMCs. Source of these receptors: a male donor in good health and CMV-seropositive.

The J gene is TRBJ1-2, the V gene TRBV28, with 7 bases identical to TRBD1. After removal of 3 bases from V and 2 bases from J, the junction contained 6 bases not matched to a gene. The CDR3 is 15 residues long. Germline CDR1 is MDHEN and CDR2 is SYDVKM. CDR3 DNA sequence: TGTGCCAGCAGTTTGTTGGACAGGAAGAACTATGGCTACACCTTC. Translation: CASSLLDRKNYGYTF.

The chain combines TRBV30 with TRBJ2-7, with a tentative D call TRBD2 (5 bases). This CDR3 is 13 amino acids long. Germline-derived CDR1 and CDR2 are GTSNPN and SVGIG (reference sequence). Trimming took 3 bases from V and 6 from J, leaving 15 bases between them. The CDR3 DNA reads TGTGCCTGGAGGACGACGGGGTTGGTCGAGCAGTACTTC. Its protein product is CAWRTTGLVEQYF.

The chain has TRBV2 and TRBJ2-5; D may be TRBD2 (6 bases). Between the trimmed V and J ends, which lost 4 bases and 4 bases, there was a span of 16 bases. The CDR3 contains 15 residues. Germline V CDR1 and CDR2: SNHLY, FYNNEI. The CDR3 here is CASSGEAGWGETQYF. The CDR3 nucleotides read TGTGCCAGCAGTGGTGAGGCGGGATGGGGAGAGACCCAGTACTTC.

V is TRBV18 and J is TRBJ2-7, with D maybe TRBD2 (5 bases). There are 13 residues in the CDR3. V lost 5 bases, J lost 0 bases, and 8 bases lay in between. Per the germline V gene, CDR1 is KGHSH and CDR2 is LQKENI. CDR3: CASSADSSYEQYF. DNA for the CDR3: TGTGCCAGCTCAGCGGACTCCTCCTACGAGCAGTACTTC.

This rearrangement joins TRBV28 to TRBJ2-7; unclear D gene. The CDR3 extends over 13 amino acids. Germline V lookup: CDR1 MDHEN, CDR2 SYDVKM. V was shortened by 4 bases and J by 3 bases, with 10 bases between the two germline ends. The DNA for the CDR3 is TGTGCCAGCAGTTCCCTGAGCAACTACGAGCAGTACTTC. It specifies CASSSLSNYEQYF.

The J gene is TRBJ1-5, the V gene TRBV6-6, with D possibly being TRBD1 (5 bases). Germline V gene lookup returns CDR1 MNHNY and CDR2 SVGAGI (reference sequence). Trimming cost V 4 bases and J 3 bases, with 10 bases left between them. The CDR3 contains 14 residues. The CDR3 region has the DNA TGTGCCAGCAGTTTATCAGGGTTCAATCAGCCCCAGCATTTT. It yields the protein CASSLSGFNQPQHF.

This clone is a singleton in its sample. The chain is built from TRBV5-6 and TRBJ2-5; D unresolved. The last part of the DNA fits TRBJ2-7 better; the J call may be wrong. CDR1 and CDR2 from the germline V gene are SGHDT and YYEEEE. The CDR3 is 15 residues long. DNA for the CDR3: TGTGCCAGCAGCTCTCAGTCAGGCATGGCCTACGAGCAGTACTTC. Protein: CASSSQSGMAYEQYF.

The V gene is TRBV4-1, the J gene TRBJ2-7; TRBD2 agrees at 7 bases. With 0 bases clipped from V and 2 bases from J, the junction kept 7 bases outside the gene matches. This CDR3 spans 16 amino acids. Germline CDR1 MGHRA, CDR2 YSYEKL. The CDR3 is CASSQDRRGNPYEQYF. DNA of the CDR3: TGCGCCAGCAGCCAAGATCGGCGGGGGAATCCCTACGAGCAGTACTTC.

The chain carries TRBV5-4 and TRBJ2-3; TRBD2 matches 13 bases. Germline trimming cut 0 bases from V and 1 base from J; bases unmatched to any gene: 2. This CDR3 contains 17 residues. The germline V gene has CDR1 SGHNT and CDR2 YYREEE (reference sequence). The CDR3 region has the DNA TGTGCCAGCAGCTTGGGGACTAGCGGGAGCCGCACAGATACGCAGTATTTT. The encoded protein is CASSLGTSGSRTDTQYF.

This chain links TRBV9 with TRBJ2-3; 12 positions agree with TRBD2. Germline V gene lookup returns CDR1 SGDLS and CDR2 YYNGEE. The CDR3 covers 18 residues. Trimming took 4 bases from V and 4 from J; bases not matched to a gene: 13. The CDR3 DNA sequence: TGTGCCAGCAGCCCTCCTCTAGCGGGGGGGCCGGGGGCAGATACGCAGTATTTT. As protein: CASSPPLAGGPGADTQYF.